Presented here are 15 T cell receptor beta chains from one specimen sequenced in a study of blood T cell repertoires in COVID-19 (dated by TCRdb to 2020 to 2021). Library creation used the immunoSEQ multiplex PCR assay. The source is immuneACCESS, and TCRdb retained only in-frame sequences with V and J called. Part of the clones is not carried over; for the studies checked, unresolved V genes explain less than half of this, and the remainder is unexplained. Counted in this sample were over 130,000 clones; 76% of them appeared once. Roughly 4.7% of the sample is in the top ten clones. Material for sequencing was peripheral blood. The receptor source for this set is a woman older than 75 with active or convalescent COVID-19.

V usage is TRBV12-2 and J usage is TRBJ1-2; the DNA was not used to check the table's D call, TRBD1. TRBV12-2 is marked as a pseudogene. The CDR3 covers 16 residues. As DNA, the CDR3 is TGTGCAAGTCGAGCGGCATGGGACACTACAAACTATGGCTACACCTTC. Amino acids: CASRAAWDTTNYGYTF.

The chain uses TRBV6-5 and TRBJ1-5; D not resolved. This CDR3 comprises 12 residues. CDR1 is MNHEY, CDR2 SVGAGI, per germline. Trimming stripped 7 bases from V and 5 bases from J, with 9 bases between. CDR3 amino acids: CASNSEYQPQHF. The CDR3 nucleotides read TGTGCCAGCAACTCGGAGTATCAGCCCCAGCATTTT.

V usage is TRBV7-6 and J usage is TRBJ2-2, with D tentatively TRBD2 (7 bases). V was trimmed by 5 bases and J by 6 bases, leaving 19 bases between them. The CDR3 is made up of 16 amino acids. The germline V gene has CDR1 SGHVS and CDR2 FNYEAQ. The CDR3 DNA is TGTGCCAGCAGCACCCAGGGCGGGGGCGCCCCCGGGGAGCTGTTTTTT. The encoded protein is CASSTQGGGAPGELFF.

V is TRBV7-6 and J is TRBJ1-1; D is undetermined. Germline V gene lookup returns CDR1 SGHVS and CDR2 FNYEAQ. Trimming removed 3 bases from V and 4 bases from J, with 18 bases in between. CDR3 length: 16 amino acids. The CDR3 loop is CASSFDSAGGSTEAFF. The CDR3 nucleotides read TGTGCCAGCAGCTTCGACTCGGCGGGTGGTAGCACTGAAGCTTTCTTT.

The chain is built from TRBV2 and TRBJ2-3; D perhaps matches TRBD1 (6 bases). V gave up 8 bases and J gave up 3 bases, with 15 bases separating them. The CDR3 spans 14 residues. The V gene's germline CDR1 is SNHLY and CDR2 FYNNEI. The CDR3 nucleotides are TGTGCCAGCTATTTACAGGGTAGTACAGATACGCAGTATTTT. It codes for CASYLQGSTDTQYF.

V usage is TRBV7-2 and J usage is TRBJ1-6, with D perhaps matching TRBD1 (6 bases). Germline V CDR1 and CDR2: SGHTA, FQGNSA. This CDR3 comprises 13 residues. V lost 5 bases and J lost 10, with 12 bases in between. Written as DNA, the CDR3 is TGTGCCAGCAGCCCTCAGGGGCGGTCACCCCTCCACTTT. Encoded protein: CASSPQGRSPLHF.

This clone was observed many times. The V and J genes are TRBV2 and TRBJ2-7; 12 positions agree with TRBD1. J gave up 5 bases and V 6 bases, and 2 bases lay outside the gene matches. CDR1 is SNHLY and CDR2 is FYNNEI in the germline V gene. The length of the CDR3 is 13 residues. Here the CDR3 reads CASRWDRGHEQYF. As DNA, the CDR3 is TGTGCCAGCAGGTGGGACAGGGGGCACGAGCAGTACTTC.

This clone appeared a few times. The gene calls are TRBV5-6 and TRBJ1-1; D may be TRBD1 (5 bases). The CDR3 runs to 15 residues. V gave up 1 base and J gave up 3 bases, with 13 bases separating them. Germline CDR1 reads SGHDT; CDR2 reads YYEEEE. CDR3 coding DNA: TGTGCCAGCAGCTTGTTTAGGGGTGGCGACACTGAAGCTTTCTTT. It is translated as CASSLFRGGDTEAFF.

This clone was counted once. The V and J genes are TRBV5-6 and TRBJ2-7; 8 positions agree with TRBD1. CDR1 SGHDT and CDR2 YYEEEE come from the germline V gene. J gave up 8 bases and V 4 bases, and 8 bases lay outside the gene matches. The CDR3 is made up of 13 amino acids. CDR3 amino acids: CASSPVGQGKQYF. DNA of the CDR3: TGTGCCAGCAGCCCGGTCGGACAGGGAAAGCAGTACTTC.

The chain links TRBV2 to TRBJ2-4, with D unresolved. V lost 4 bases and J 16 bases, leaving 20 bases between the germline ends. The CDR3 loop spans 13 amino acids. CDR1 is SNHLY, CDR2 FYNNEI, per germline. DNA for the CDR3: TGTGCCAGCAGTGTATCCCTCGAGGCCCGCCAATACTTC. Its translation is CASSVSLEARQYF.

V and J are TRBV29-1 and TRBJ1-1, with TRBD1 matching over 11 bases. The length of the CDR3 is 14 residues. The V gene's germline CDR1 is SQVTM and CDR2 ANQGSEA. V lost 7 bases, J lost 4 bases, and 8 bases stayed unmatched. The CDR3 bases are TGCAGCGGGGACAGGGGGTCAGGCGGCACTGAAGCTTTCTTT. It encodes CSGDRGSGGTEAFF.

In regard to this clone: Other DNA sequences in the sample encode the same CDR3. The V and J genes are TRBV2 and TRBJ1-5; maybe TRBD1 (5 bases). From germline, CDR1 is SNHLY and CDR2 FYNNEI. CDR3 length: 14 residues. The V gene lost 2 bases and the J gene lost 1 base, with 6 bases spanning the gap. CDR3 amino acids: CASSEQGSNQPQHF. CDR3 DNA sequence: TGTGCCAGCAGTGAACAGGGAAGCAATCAGCCCCAGCATTTT.

The rearrangement joins TRBV11-2 to TRBJ1-2; 10 bases match TRBD1. The CDR3 has 16 residues. Germline CDR1 SGHAT, CDR2 FQNNGV. Trimming removed 2 bases from V and 6 bases from J; junction bases left unmatched: 9. CDR3: CASSLNPGQGSNGYTF. The DNA of the CDR3 is TGTGCCAGCAGCTTAAACCCGGGACAGGGGTCCAATGGCTACACCTTC.

V gene TRBV27 combines with J gene TRBJ2-5; possibly TRBD2 for D (5 bases). CDR1 and CDR2 from the germline V gene are MNHEY and SMNVEV (reference sequence). The CDR3 extends over 14 amino acids. Trimming removed 6 bases from V and 5 bases from J, with 16 bases in between. The CDR3 DNA follows: TGTGCCAGCAGAACCACAGACTATTTCGAGACCCAGTACTTC. The encoded protein is CASRTTDYFETQYF.

V usage is TRBV10-3 and J usage is TRBJ1-2, with TRBD1 as a possible D gene (5 bases). The CDR3 is 14 amino acids. Germline V gene sequence: CDR1 ENHRY, CDR2 SYGVKD. The V gene lost 6 bases and the J gene lost 2 bases, with 13 bases spanning the gap. This CDR3 reads CAIRRDSVNYGYTF. The CDR3 DNA follows: TGTGCCATCAGGCGGGACTCGGTAAACTATGGCTACACCTTC.